This TCR beta chain stems from a study of blood T cells in healthy people across ages. Study overall: Template switching recovered approximately one barcoded beta molecule for every two T cells. Study observations and caveats: Comparison with aged donors showed that long-lived donors had more naive CD4+ cells and higher diversity. Per million T cells, TCR beta diversity dropped roughly linearly as age increased.

Germline values: CDR1 KGHDR, CDR2 SFDVKD. V gave up 4 bases and J gave up 7 bases, with 15 bases separating them. The CDR3 contains 14 residues. This clonotype has a handful of counts. Its specificity is not known. Primers used in a second PCR of about 6 to 12 cycles were a sample-barcoded 5' primer and a J-beta primer mix. Each TCR beta cDNA got a 12-nucleotide random molecular identifier. Each CDR3 protein gets one entry after TCRdb re-called the 5' RACE reads with MiXCR. The sample includes 700,000 to 850,000 distinct CDR3 sequences, 40% to 65% of them seen just once. Sequenced material: blood. The chain links TRBV24-1 to TRBJ1-2, with a tentative D call TRBD1 (5 bases). This receptor was obtained from a man older than 75 in good health. The CDR3 region has the DNA TGTGCCACCAGTGAGGACCGGGTCCAGGGTGGCTACACCTTC. Protein product: CATSEDRVQGGYTF.